These 11 T cell receptor beta chains came from one sample sequenced in a study of T cells in Graves' hyperthyroidism and ophthalmopathy. RNA transcripts yielded amplified TCR beta CDR3 regions. Using the HTBI primer set, a first-round RT-PCR was run on the TCR CDR3. TCRdb passed the multiplex PCR reads through MiXCR, listing each CDR3 protein once. The sample comprises some 270,000 distinct CDR3 sequences, roughly an eighth of which are singletons, and 7.9% rests with the top ten. Sequenced input: blood. These receptors all come from a woman between 40 and 55 years old with Graves' hyperthyroidism.

J is TRBJ1-1 and V is TRBV2; no clear D. There are 11 residues in the CDR3. The V and J ends lost 6 bases and 8 bases respectively, with 10 bases between them. Germline assignment: CDR1 SNHLY and CDR2 FYNNEI. The CDR3 DNA sequence: TGTGCCAGCAGATACAGCTTAGAAGCTTTCTTT. This codes for CASRYSLEAFF.

This sequence joins TRBV20-1 and TRBJ2-3; D is perhaps TRBD2 (5 bases). Per germline, CDR1 DFQATT and CDR2 SNEGSKA (reference sequence). The length of the CDR3 is 14 residues. The V end was cut by 3 bases, the J end by 6 bases, with 16 bases between. CDR3 sequence: CSASWRSDFDTQYF. The CDR3 coding sequence is TGCAGTGCTAGTTGGAGGTCGGATTTCGATACGCAGTATTTT.

In its sample, this clonotype was seen many times. The gene calls are TRBV25-1 and TRBJ1-1; perhaps TRBD1 as D (6 bases). With 2 bases removed from V and 0 bases from J, the gap between germline ends came to 7 bases. Germline V gene sequence: CDR1 MGHDK, CDR2 SYGVNS. This CDR3 region has 14 residues. The CDR3 nucleotides are TGTGCCAGCAGTGAAGGGGGCCTGAACACTGAAGCTTTCTTT. Its protein is CASSEGGLNTEAFF.

This clonotype was observed many times. The V call is TRBV29-1, the J call TRBJ2-3; D is possibly TRBD1 (6 bases). This CDR3 is 12 amino acids long. Trimming removed 8 bases from V and 3 bases from J, with 12 bases in between. Germline V gives CDR1 SQVTM, CDR2 ANQGSEA. Written as DNA, the CDR3 is TGCAGCACTGAGGACAGAACAGATACGCAGTATTTT. It encodes CSTEDRTDTQYF.

There are a few counts of this clonotype. An end of the junction differs from the germline gene, which may be a read error. This rearrangement joins TRBV7-7 to TRBJ2-3; D possibly corresponds to TRBD2 (5 bases). The CDR3 has 11 residues. Germline lookup yields CDR1 SSHAT and CDR2 FNYEAQ (reference sequence). The CDR3 nucleotides read TGTGCTAGCAGCTTAGCGTGGGTTAGGTATTTT. Amino acids: CASSLAWVRYF.

This clonotype was seen repeatedly, ten times or more. The chain joins TRBV20-1 to TRBJ2-5; 10 positions match TRBD2. Germline loops: CDR1 DFQATT, CDR2 SNEGSKA (reference sequence). The junction had 10 bases not matched to a gene; V was cut back by 2 bases and J by 4 bases. The CDR3 has 16 residues. CDR3 DNA sequence: TGCAGTGCTAGAAAAGCGGGAGGGCGTGGGGGAGAGACCCAGTACTTC. It encodes CSARKAGGRGGETQYF.

This clonotype has ten or more counts. This chain uses TRBV6-1 with TRBJ2-7; D is possibly TRBD1 (6 bases). Germline CDR1 and CDR2: MNHNS and SASEGT. The CDR3 consists of 12 residues. Deletions cut 5 bases from V and 9 bases from J, with 14 bases between. The DNA of the CDR3 is TGTGCCAGCAGTAGGGGGACCGACGGGCAGTACTTC. It is translated as CASSRGTDGQYF.

This clonotype has a count of ten or more. The V and J genes are TRBV6-1 and TRBJ2-7; D gene unclear. Trimming took 7 bases from V and 5 from J, leaving 27 bases between them. The germline V gene encodes CDR1 MNHNS and CDR2 SASEGT. The CDR3 has 17 residues. CDR3 loop: CASTRRWAPRPTDEQYF. The CDR3, as DNA: TGTGCCAGCACCAGGCGGTGGGCCCCCCGGCCGACGGACGAGCAGTACTTC.

This clonotype occurred once. A read error is possible here, since a much larger clone lies one base away. V gene TRBV7-9 combines with J gene TRBJ2-1, with no clear D. The germline V gene encodes CDR1 SEHNR and CDR2 FQNEAQ (reference sequence). The CDR3 length is 15 residues. CDR3 in DNA: TGTGCCAGCAGCTTAATTTCGGCGGCCAGCGCAGAGCGGTTCTTC. Translated, it gives CASSLISAASAERFF.

Ten or more counts support this clonotype. V and J are TRBV12-3 or TRBV12-4 and TRBJ1-3; 7 nucleotides match TRBD1. The V gene end was trimmed by 6 bases and the J gene end by 1 base; junction bases not matched to a gene: 3. The CDR3 totals 14 residues. For the CDR3, the DNA is TGTGCCAGCAGCCCAGGGGGTTCTGGAAACACCATATATTTT. Its translation is CASSPGGSGNTIYF.

This clonotype has at least ten counts. The chain joins TRBV2 to TRBJ2-5; D possibly uses TRBD1 or TRBD2 (5 bases each). CDR3 length equals 15 residues. The V and J ends lost 7 bases and 4 bases respectively, with 19 bases between them. The germline gives CDR1 SNHLY, CDR2 FYNNEI. In nucleotides, the CDR3 is TGTGCCAGCAAACGACTCCGAGGGGTTGGAGAGACCCAGTACTTC. This sequence encodes CASKRLRGVGETQYF.